Here is one TCR beta chain with its context. Its antigen is unknown. CDR1 is SEHNR, CDR2 FQNEAQ, per germline (reference sequence). V gave up 8 bases and J gave up 7 bases; unmatched junction bases: 9. The CDR3 covers 14 residues. This was the immunoSEQ version 4 assay in survey mode. Clones were sequenced by immunoSEQ multiplex PCR, and TCRdb holds only the in-frame ones, with some missing. The sample lists 25,000 to 35,000 clones, less than 75% occurring once. This specimen comes from a study of persistence of HIV-infected CD4 T cells. An overlapping HIV-1 Gag peptide pool stimulated these cells at approximately 0.91 ug/peptide/mL. CD4+ T cells upregulating both CD40 ligand and CD69 were sorted as responding cells. CD4+ T cell counts exceeded 400 cells/uL; CMV serology was positive.

The chain recombines TRBV7-9 with TRBJ1-2; TRBD1 matches 11 bases. The source of this sequence is an adult man with HIV who was CMV-seropositive. The sample in question was CD4+ T cells sorted from PBMCs after approximately 19-hour stimulation, obtained from a patient who received antiretroviral therapy. CDR3 sequence reads: CASGTGGDPRGYTF. The CDR3 DNA is TGTGCCAGCGGGACAGGGGGTGACCCGCGTGGCTACACCTTC.